These 15 T cell receptor beta chains were sequenced from one sample in a study of T cells in Graves' hyperthyroidism and ophthalmopathy (dated by TCRdb to between 2017 and 2020). The library was generated by multiplex PCR. The sample was run on an Illumina HiSeq 2000. TCR beta CDR3 regions were amplified from RNA transcripts. The TCR CDR3 was subjected to a first round of RT-PCR using the HTBI primer set and the Qiagen OneStep RT-PCR kit. Using fastp at Q25 and MiXCR, TCRdb reprocessed the public reads and kept productive beta chains. Identical CDR3 proteins give one entry, which carries the most common genes and DNA. In this sample the table shows 700,000 or so distinct CDR3 sequences, approximately 15% of which occur a single time. Jointly, the top ten make up approximately 12% of the sample. The sequencing sample was made of blood. Every receptor here comes from a woman in her 50s with Graves' ophthalmopathy.

This clonotype was counted many times. V is TRBV27 and J is TRBJ1-1; 8 positions agree with TRBD1. This CDR3 has 16 residues. The V segment lost 4 bases and the J segment 1 base; nucleotides outside the gene matches: 8. Germline V gene data show CDR1 as MNHEY and CDR2 as SMNVEV (reference sequence). CDR3: CASSSLTGTGNTEAFF. CDR3 nucleotides: TGTGCCAGCAGTTCGCTCACCGGGACAGGGAACACTGAAGCTTTCTTT.

This clonotype was counted many times. The V and J genes are TRBV30 and TRBJ2-1, with 9 bases identical to TRBD2. Germline trimming cut 0 bases from V and 7 bases from J; bases unmatched to any gene: 10. Germline CDR1 GTSNPN, CDR2 SVGIG (reference sequence). This CDR3 spans 16 amino acids. CDR3: CAWSVMAGGAPNEQFF. CDR3 in DNA: TGTGCCTGGAGTGTGATGGCGGGAGGGGCCCCAAATGAGCAGTTCTTC.

This clonotype was recorded many times. The genes are TRBV28 and TRBJ1-2, with TRBD1 matching 8 bases. With 6 bases clipped from V and 6 bases from J, the junction kept 3 bases outside the gene matches. The CDR3 is made up of 12 amino acids. The germline CDR1 and CDR2 sequences are MDHEN and SYDVKM. CDR3 loop: CASRPGGDGYTF. The DNA for the CDR3 is TGTGCCAGCAGACCAGGGGGCGATGGCTACACCTTC.

The table lists this clonotype with many counts. V is TRBV12-5 and J is TRBJ2-2; 9 bases match TRBD2. This CDR3 region has 16 residues. The junction had 4 bases not matched to a gene; V was cut back by 5 bases and J by 0 bases. Per germline, CDR1 LGHNT and CDR2 FRNRAP. The CDR3 loop reads CASGTSSGANTGELFF. DNA for the CDR3: TGTGCTAGTGGTACCTCTAGCGGGGCGAACACCGGGGAGCTGTTTTTT.

This chain joins TRBV12-3 or TRBV12-4 and TRBJ2-1; D uncertain. The CDR3 runs to 17 residues. The V gene lost 8 bases and the J gene lost 2 bases, with 22 bases spanning the gap. CDR3: CASGWKSSPNPYNEQFF. DNA of the CDR3: TGTGCCAGCGGCTGGAAATCATCTCCTAACCCCTACAATGAGCAGTTCTTC.

This clonotype was found many times. The rearrangement uses TRBV4-2 and TRBJ2-7, with 12 positions matching TRBD2. The CDR3 runs to 16 residues. Germline CDR1 and CDR2: LGHNA and YNFKEQ. V shed 4 bases and J 4 bases; nucleotides not matched to a gene: 8. CDR3 sequence: CASSPRLAGVGYEQYF. The CDR3, as DNA: TGTGCCAGCAGCCCCCGACTAGCGGGAGTTGGGTACGAGCAGTACTTC.

Ten or more counts support this clonotype. The rearrangement joins TRBV28 to TRBJ1-6, with D uncertain. This CDR3 region has 12 residues. Deletions cut 1 base from V and 16 bases from J, with 11 bases between. Germline CDR1 and CDR2: MDHEN and SYDVKM. DNA of the CDR3: TGTGCCAGCAGTTTATCCGGGTCTGCTCTCCACTTT. Translation gives CASSLSGSALHF.

This clonotype appeared once. The rearrangement links TRBV6-4 to TRBJ2-1; 12 nucleotides agree with TRBD2. This CDR3 spans 18 amino acids. The junction had 15 bases not matched to a gene; V was cut back by 4 bases and J by 8 bases. Germline values: CDR1 MRHNA, CDR2 SNTAGT. CDR3 residues: CASSAGLAGTGIMDEQFF. The DNA for the CDR3 is TGTGCCAGCAGTGCCGGACTAGCGGGAACGGGTATTATGGATGAGCAGTTCTTC.

This clonotype was detected many times. This chain joins TRBV7-9 and TRBJ2-7; no clear D gene. CDR3 length: 14 residues. V gave up 5 bases and J gave up 0 bases, with 11 bases separating them. Germline CDR1 SEHNR, CDR2 FQNEAQ (reference sequence). The CDR3: CASSSPQSSYEQYF. As DNA, the CDR3 is TGTGCCAGCAGCAGCCCACAGAGCTCCTACGAGCAGTACTTC.

This clonotype has a count of ten or more. The J gene is TRBJ2-7, the V gene TRBV28; D is unresolved. The CDR3 totals 14 residues. Trimming left V 4 bases short and J 2 bases short, with 12 bases between. The germline V gene encodes CDR1 MDHEN and CDR2 SYDVKM. In DNA, the CDR3 is TGTGCCAGCAGTTCCCCGGTAGGGACCTACGAGCAGTACTTC. Translated, it gives CASSSPVGTYEQYF.

This clonotype was counted between two and nine times. This chain uses TRBV29-1 with TRBJ1-5; no firm D call. Germline V gene data show CDR1 as SQVTM and CDR2 as ANQGSEA. This CDR3 has 13 amino acids. The V and J ends lost 4 bases and 5 bases respectively, with 12 bases between them. The CDR3 sequence: CSVGLAGDQPQHF. As DNA, the CDR3 is TGCAGCGTTGGTTTGGCAGGAGATCAGCCCCAGCATTTT. The entire variable domain, with the rest obtained from reference TRBV29-1 and TRBJ1-5, is as follows: SAVISQKPSRDICQRGTSLTIQCQVDSQVTMMFWYRQQPGQSLTLIATANQGSEATYESGFVIDKFPISRPNLTFSTLTVSNMSPEDSSIYLCSVGLAGDQPQHFGDGTRLSIL.

Note on this clonotype: This sequence may be a read error, since a much larger clone differs from it by one base. The gene calls are TRBV7-3 and TRBJ2-5, with 7 bases fitting TRBD2. CDR3 length equals 16 residues. The trim removed 5 bases at V and 4 bases at J, leaving 13 bases unmatched. Germline V gene lookup returns CDR1 SGHTA and CDR2 FQGTGA. The CDR3 loop is CASSEGRGRARETQYF. The CDR3 bases are TGTGCCAGCAGCGAAGGACGGGGGAGGGCCAGAGAGACCCAGTACTTC.

This clonotype showed up many times. A read error may account for a junction end that differs from germline. The chain combines TRBV5-1 with TRBJ2-7; 10 nucleotides agree with TRBD2. Germline V CDR1 and CDR2: SGHRS, YFSETQ. The CDR3 is made up of 14 amino acids. Here the CDR3 reads CASSLAGGNYEQYF. The CDR3 DNA reads TGTGCCAGCAGTTTAGCGGGGGGAAACTACGAGCAGTACTTC. The variable domain in full, with the rest retrieved from reference TRBV5-1 and TRBJ2-7, is KAGVTQTPRYLIKTRGQQVTLSCSPISGHRSVSWYQQTPGQGLQFLFEYFSETQRNKGNFPGRFSGRQFSNSRSEMNVSTLELGDSALYLCASSLAGGNYEQYFGPGTRLTVT.

This clonotype was seen many times. The V and J genes are TRBV7-2 and TRBJ2-1; tentative D call: TRBD2 (6 bases). This CDR3 has 15 residues. In germline, CDR1 is SGHTA, CDR2 FQGNSA. Trimming removed 5 bases at V and 7 bases at J, with 18 bases between. The CDR3 loop reads CASSMQGLVGNEQFF. The CDR3 coding sequence is TGTGCCAGCAGCATGCAGGGACTCGTTGGGAATGAGCAGTTCTTC.

This clonotype occurred a few times. The chain combines TRBV27 with TRBJ1-5; D unresolved. The CDR3 consists of 14 residues. Germline CDR1 MNHEY, CDR2 SMNVEV (reference sequence). Trimming cost V 6 bases and J 0 bases, with 9 bases left between them. CDR3 in DNA: TGTGCCAGCAGGGTGAGGGATAGCAATCAGCCCCAGCATTTT. This gives the protein CASRVRDSNQPQHF.